This passage covers 13 T cell receptor beta chains from one sample sequenced in a study of beta chain features in type 1 diabetes. cDNA synthesis used the whole RNA isolate, giving expressed TCRB sequences. TCRdb keeps only in-frame clones here, not all; method: immunoSEQ multiplex PCR. The table records about 900,000 clones, 17% of them present only once. The sequenced sample consisted of naive CD4+ T cells from blood. The receptors were sampled from a woman aged 18-29 years in good health.

The chain carries TRBV7-2 and TRBJ2-5, with 7 bases fitting TRBD2. V lost 6 bases to trimming and J lost 2 bases; unmatched junction nucleotides: 3. The CDR3 consists of 13 residues. Germline V CDR1 and CDR2: SGHTA, FQGNSA. This CDR3 is CASSWTSQETQYF. The CDR3 DNA sequence: TGTGCCAGCAGTTGGACTAGTCAAGAGACCCAGTACTTC. Together with reference TRBV7-2 and TRBJ2-5, the CDR3 gives the full variable domain: GAGVSQSPSNKVTEKGKDVELRCDPISGHTALYWYRQSLGQGLEFLIYFQGNSAPDKSGLPSDRFSAERTGGSVSTLTIQRTQQEDSAVYLCASSWTSQETQYFGPGTRLLVL.

This chain links TRBV7-9 with TRBJ1-4, with 8 bases that match TRBD1. The CDR3 runs 14 residues. The junction had 7 bases not matched to a gene; V was cut back by 3 bases and J by 10 bases. Germline CDR1 is SEHNR and CDR2 is FQNEAQ (reference sequence). The CDR3: CASSLGRGPIKLFF. DNA for the CDR3: TGTGCCAGCAGCTTGGGCAGGGGGCCGATAAAACTGTTTTTT.

Only a few counts were recorded for this clone. This rearrangement joins TRBV11-2 to TRBJ2-7; 8 bases align to TRBD1. Germline CDR1 is SGHAT and CDR2 is FQNNGV. The J segment lost 1 base and the V segment lost 3 bases, leaving 5 bases of the junction unmatched. The CDR3 is 15 amino acids. CDR3 loop: CASSLTGVTSYEQYF. CDR3 bases: TGTGCCAGCAGCTTGACAGGGGTGACGTCCTACGAGCAGTACTTC.

This clone came up a few times. This rearrangement joins TRBV11-2 to TRBJ1-1, with a tentative D call TRBD1 (5 bases). The CDR3 contains 17 residues. V shed 0 bases and J shed 5 bases, with 19 bases lying between them. The germline V gene has CDR1 SGHAT and CDR2 FQNNGV. The CDR3 coding sequence is TGTGCCAGCAGCTTAGATTACGAGGGGAGTTTGGGTACTGAAGCTTTCTTT. Translated, it gives CASSLDYEGSLGTEAFF.

The J gene is TRBJ1-1, the V gene TRBV27; D is unresolved. This CDR3 has 15 amino acids. Germline V gene sequence: CDR1 MNHEY, CDR2 SMNVEV (reference sequence). V was cut by 0 bases and J by 1 base, with 9 bases left in between. CDR3 DNA: TGTGCCAGCAGTTTATCGACGAGAACGAACACTGAAGCTTTCTTT. Protein sequence: CASSLSTRTNTEAFF.

This clone has just a few counts. This sequence joins TRBV7-2 and TRBJ2-7; 9 bases line up with TRBD2. The CDR3 has 16 residues. Germline CDR1 and CDR2: SGHTA and FQGNSA. Trimming cost V 1 base and J 2 bases; bases outside gene matches: 6. This CDR3 reads CASSLDPASGAYEQYF. The DNA for the CDR3 is TGTGCCAGCAGCTTAGACCCGGCTAGCGGGGCCTACGAGCAGTACTTC. The full variable domain, rest sourced from reference TRBV7-2 and TRBJ2-7, is GAGVSQSPSNKVTEKGKDVELRCDPISGHTALYWYRQSLGQGLEFLIYFQGNSAPDKSGLPSDRFSAERTGGSVSTLTIQRTQQEDSAVYLCASSLDPASGAYEQYFGPGTRLTVT.

The V call is TRBV18, the J call TRBJ1-1; D not resolved. The germline gives CDR1 KGHSH, CDR2 LQKENI. The CDR3 consists of 15 residues. V was cut by 3 bases and J by 6 bases, with 17 bases left in between. The CDR3 here is CASSPVSRNEAEAFF. Written as DNA, the CDR3 is TGTGCCAGCTCACCTGTTTCACGTAACGAGGCTGAAGCTTTCTTT.

The gene calls are TRBV21-1 and TRBJ2-1; the DNA was not used to check the table's D call, TRBD2. TRBV21-1 is classified as a pseudogene. The CDR3 consists of 14 residues. CDR3: CASSIAGVFNEQFF. The CDR3 coding sequence is TGTGCCAGCAGCATAGCGGGAGTCTTCAATGAGCAGTTCTTC.

The chain recombines TRBV18 with TRBJ2-7, with a weak D call TRBD2 (6 bases). The ends were cut back, 5 bases at V and 5 bases at J, with 19 bases in the middle. The CDR3 runs to 15 residues. CDR1 is KGHSH and CDR2 is LQKENI in the germline V gene. As DNA, the CDR3 is TGTGCCAGCTCAGGTTATCGTAGGTCTAGCGACGAGCAGTACTTC. It is translated as CASSGYRRSSDEQYF.

This clone occurred a few times. This chain uses TRBV4-1 with TRBJ2-1, with a tentative D call TRBD2 (5 bases). The germline V gene has CDR1 MGHRA and CDR2 YSYEKL. Trimming took off 3 bases at V and 7 bases at J, with 19 bases between the two ends. This CDR3 has 16 residues. The CDR3 region is CASSQGRLPTTNEQFF. CDR3 DNA sequence: TGCGCCAGCAGCCAGGGGAGACTCCCCACCACGAATGAGCAGTTCTTC.

The chain uses TRBV7-2 and TRBJ1-2; TRBD1 agrees at 7 bases. This CDR3 region has 16 residues. V shed 6 bases and J 6 bases; nucleotides not matched to a gene: 16. Germline assignment: CDR1 SGHTA and CDR2 FQGNSA. This chain's CDR3 is CASRPQAARQGDGYTF. The DNA for the CDR3 is TGTGCCAGCAGACCCCAGGCGGCTCGACAGGGTGATGGCTACACCTTC. The full variable domain, in which reference TRBV7-2 and TRBJ1-2 provide the parts outside the CDR3, is GAGVSQSPSNKVTEKGKDVELRCDPISGHTALYWYRQSLGQGLEFLIYFQGNSAPDKSGLPSDRFSAERTGGSVSTLTIQRTQQEDSAVYLCASRPQAARQGDGYTFGSGTRLTVV.

The chain combines TRBV4-2 with TRBJ2-2, with D perhaps TRBD1 (6 bases). Germline V lookup: CDR1 LGHNA, CDR2 YNFKEQ. The CDR3 runs to 18 residues. Trimming took 0 bases from V and 8 from J, leaving 22 bases between them. CDR3 region: CASSQEVAGGVSSGELFF. The CDR3 DNA reads as TGTGCCAGCAGCCAAGAGGTGGCTGGGGGCGTTTCGAGTGGGGAGCTGTTTTTT.

This clone has a handful of counts. The rearrangement uses TRBV10-3 and TRBJ1-1, with D uncertain. The germline V gene has CDR1 ENHRY and CDR2 SYGVKD. V was clipped by 0 bases and J by 2 bases, with 4 bases between them. This CDR3 comprises 13 residues. CDR3 in DNA: TGTGCCATCAGTGAGTCGGCAAACACTGAAGCTTTCTTT. Protein sequence: CAISESANTEAFF.